This T cell receptor beta chain comes out of a study of blood T cell repertoires in COVID-19. The overall study: COVID-19 samples, acute and convalescent, were from the United States, Italy and Spain. PBMCs, B-cell-depleted T cells, or T cells provided the cDNA or gDNA that made up the material.

This CDR3 is built from 11 residues. The V segment lost 5 bases and the J segment 7 bases; nucleotides outside the gene matches: 1. Germline lookup yields CDR1 SGHDN and CDR2 FVKESK. This clone was seen a few times. Authors' analysis steps: Reference gene primer amplification gave estimated nucleated cell counts. Some clones are missing from TCRdb's copy, which holds only in-frame ones; the method was immunoSEQ multiplex PCR. The DNA gave D and trimming, while V, J and clone size come from that table. In the table there are some 120,000 clones, over 80% of which are singletons. The chain has TRBV14 and TRBJ1-2; 7 bases are a match to TRBD1. This receptor was taken from a man aged 30-40 years with acute or convalescent COVID-19. The material sequenced was peripheral blood. The CDR3: CASSYRGGYTF. CDR3 sequence (DNA): TGTGCCAGCAGCTACAGGGGTGGCTACACCTTC. Full variable domain (missing parts from reference TRBV14 and TRBJ1-2): EAGVTQFPSHSVIEKGQTVTLRCDPISGHDNLYWYRRVMGKEIKFLLHFVKESKQDESGMPNNRFLAERTGGTYSTLKVQPAELEDSGVYFCASSYRGGYTFGSGTRLTVV.